This TCR beta chain was identified during a study of T cell responses to AZD1222 COVID-19 vaccine. Sequencing was performed with immunoSEQ multiplex PCR; in TCRdb, only in-frame clones are kept and a portion is missing. The profile shows around 110,000 clones, roughly 85% of them singletons. The CDR3 spans 14 residues. V shed 4 bases and J shed 0 bases, with 7 bases lying between them. In germline, CDR1 is MNHEY, CDR2 SVGAGI. The receptor was isolated from an adult in good health. The sequencing used peripheral blood, collected on day 0 of MenACWY control vaccination. The chain employs TRBV6-5 and TRBJ1-5; D unresolved. CDR3: CASSWLVSNQPQHF. The CDR3 DNA reads as TGTGCCAGCAGTTGGCTCGTTAGCAATCAGCCCCAGCATTTT.